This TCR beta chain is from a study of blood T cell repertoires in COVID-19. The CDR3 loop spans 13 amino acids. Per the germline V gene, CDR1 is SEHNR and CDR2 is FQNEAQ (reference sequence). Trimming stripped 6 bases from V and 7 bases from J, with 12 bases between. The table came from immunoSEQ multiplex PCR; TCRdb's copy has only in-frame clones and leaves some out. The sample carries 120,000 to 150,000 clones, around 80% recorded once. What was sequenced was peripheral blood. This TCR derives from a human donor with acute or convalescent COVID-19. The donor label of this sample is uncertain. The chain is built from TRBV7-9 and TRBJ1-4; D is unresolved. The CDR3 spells CASRRGAGEKLFF. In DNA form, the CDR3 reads TGTGCCAGCAGACGAGGCGCCGGTGAAAAACTGTTTTTT.